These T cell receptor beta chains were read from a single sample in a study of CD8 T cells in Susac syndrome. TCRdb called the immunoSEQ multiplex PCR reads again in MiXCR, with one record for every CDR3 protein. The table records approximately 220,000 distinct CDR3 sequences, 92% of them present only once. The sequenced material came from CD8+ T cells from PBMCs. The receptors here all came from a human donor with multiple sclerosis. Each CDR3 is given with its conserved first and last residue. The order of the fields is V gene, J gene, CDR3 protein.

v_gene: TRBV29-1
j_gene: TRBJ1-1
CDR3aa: CSVTFSEAFF

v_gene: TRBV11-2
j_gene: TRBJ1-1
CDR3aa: CASSLFTSTEAFF

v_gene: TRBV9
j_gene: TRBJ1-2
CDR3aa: CASSSRVTDYGYTF

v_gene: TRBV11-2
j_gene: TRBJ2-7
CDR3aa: CASSLEAGDSYEQYF

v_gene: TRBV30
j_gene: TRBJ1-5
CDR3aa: CAWSVGQGNQPQHF

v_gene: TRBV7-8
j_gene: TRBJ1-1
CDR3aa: CASSLGRGRDTEAFF

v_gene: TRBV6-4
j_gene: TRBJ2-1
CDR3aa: CASSETGTSGYNEQFF

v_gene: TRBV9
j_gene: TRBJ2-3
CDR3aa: CASSVEGSTDTQYF

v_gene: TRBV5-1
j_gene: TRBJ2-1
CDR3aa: CASSYSGDTLYNEQFF

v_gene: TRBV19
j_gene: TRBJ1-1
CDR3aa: CASNPQLGGAAEAFF

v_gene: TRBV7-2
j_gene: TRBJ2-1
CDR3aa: CASSPNRESDNEQFF

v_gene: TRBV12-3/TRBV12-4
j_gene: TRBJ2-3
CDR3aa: CASTLGGETLTDTQYF

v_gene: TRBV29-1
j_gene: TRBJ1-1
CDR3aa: CSVRLGVDTEAFF

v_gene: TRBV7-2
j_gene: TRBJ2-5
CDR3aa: CASRLTSGAQETQYF

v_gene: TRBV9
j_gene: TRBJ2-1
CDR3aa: CASSPGTAVGREQFF

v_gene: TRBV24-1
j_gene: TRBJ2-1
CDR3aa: CATSDLGNEQFF

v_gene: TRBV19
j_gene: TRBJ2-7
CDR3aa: CASSIAPGTYEQYF

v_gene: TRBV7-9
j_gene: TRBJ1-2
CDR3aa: CASSPRQEAHGYTF

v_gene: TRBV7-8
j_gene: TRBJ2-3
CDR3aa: CASSFKAAFTDTQYF

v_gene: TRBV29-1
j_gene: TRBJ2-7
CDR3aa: CSALLAGDLYEQYF

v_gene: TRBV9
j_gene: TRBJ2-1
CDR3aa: CASSVEEYNEQFF

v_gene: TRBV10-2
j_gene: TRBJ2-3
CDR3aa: CASEAADTQYF

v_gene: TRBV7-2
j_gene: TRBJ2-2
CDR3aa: CASSFSLNTGELFF

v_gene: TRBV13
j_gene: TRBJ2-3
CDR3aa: CASSLGGLTTDTQYF

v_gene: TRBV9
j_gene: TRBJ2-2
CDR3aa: CASSPGGGPGELFF

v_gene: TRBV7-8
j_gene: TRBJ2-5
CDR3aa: CASSLGIGGGETQYF

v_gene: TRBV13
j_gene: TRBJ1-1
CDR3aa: CASSPDSEAFF

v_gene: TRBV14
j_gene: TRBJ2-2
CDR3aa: CASSQGIGELFF

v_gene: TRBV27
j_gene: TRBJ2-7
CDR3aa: CASSFSGVRRGSYEQYF

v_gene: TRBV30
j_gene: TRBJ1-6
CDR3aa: CAWSDPGQEFTLHF